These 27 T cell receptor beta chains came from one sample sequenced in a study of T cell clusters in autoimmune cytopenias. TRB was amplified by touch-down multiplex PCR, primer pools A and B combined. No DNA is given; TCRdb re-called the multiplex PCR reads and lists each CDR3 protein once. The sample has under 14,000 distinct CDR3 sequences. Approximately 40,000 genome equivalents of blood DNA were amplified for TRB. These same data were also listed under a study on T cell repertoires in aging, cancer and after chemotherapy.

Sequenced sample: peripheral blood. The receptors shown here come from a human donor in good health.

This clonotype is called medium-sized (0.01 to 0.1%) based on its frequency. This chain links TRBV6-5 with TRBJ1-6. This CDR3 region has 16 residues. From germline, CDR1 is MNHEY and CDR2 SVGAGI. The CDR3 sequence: CASSYGPLSLNSPLHF.

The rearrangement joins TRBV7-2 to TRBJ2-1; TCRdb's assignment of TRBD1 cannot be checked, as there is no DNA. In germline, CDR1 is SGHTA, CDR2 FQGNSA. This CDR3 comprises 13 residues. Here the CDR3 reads CASRAGTGDEQFF.

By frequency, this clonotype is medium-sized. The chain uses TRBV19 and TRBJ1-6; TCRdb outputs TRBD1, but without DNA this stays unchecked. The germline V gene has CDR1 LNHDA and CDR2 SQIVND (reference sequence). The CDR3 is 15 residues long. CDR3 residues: CASTSTGPANSPLHF.

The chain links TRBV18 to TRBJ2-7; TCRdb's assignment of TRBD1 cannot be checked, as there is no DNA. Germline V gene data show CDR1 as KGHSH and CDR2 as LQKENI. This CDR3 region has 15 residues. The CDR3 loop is CASSPGVPGAYEQYF. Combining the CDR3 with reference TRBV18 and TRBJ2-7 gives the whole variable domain NAGVMQNPRHLVRRRGQEARLRCSPMKGHSHVYWYRQLPEEGLKFMVYLQKENIIDESGMPKERFSAEFPKEGPSILRIQQVVRGDSAAYFCASSPGVPGAYEQYFGPGTRLTVT.

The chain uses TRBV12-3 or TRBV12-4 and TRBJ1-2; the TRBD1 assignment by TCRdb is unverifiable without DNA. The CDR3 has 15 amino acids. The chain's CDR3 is CASSLAEKGAGGYTF.

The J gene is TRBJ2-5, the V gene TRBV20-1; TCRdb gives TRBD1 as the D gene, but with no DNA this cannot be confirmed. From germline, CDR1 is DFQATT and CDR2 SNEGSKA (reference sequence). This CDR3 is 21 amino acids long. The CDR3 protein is CSANQPGVVTGATDLQETQYF.

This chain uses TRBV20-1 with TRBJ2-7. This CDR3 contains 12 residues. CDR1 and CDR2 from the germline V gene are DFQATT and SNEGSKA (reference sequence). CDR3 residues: CSAHREVYEQYF.

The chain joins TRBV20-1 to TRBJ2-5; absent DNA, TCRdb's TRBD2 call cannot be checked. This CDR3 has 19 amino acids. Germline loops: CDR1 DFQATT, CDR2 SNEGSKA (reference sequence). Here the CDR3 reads CSASGGLAGGIGYQETQYF.

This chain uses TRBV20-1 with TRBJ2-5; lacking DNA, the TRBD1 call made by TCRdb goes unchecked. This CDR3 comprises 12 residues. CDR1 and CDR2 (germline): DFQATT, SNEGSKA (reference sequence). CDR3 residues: CSALPWGETQYF.

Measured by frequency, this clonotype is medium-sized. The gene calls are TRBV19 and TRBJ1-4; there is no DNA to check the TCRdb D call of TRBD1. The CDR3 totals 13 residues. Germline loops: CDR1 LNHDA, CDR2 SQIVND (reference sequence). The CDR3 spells CASNGQKREKLFF.

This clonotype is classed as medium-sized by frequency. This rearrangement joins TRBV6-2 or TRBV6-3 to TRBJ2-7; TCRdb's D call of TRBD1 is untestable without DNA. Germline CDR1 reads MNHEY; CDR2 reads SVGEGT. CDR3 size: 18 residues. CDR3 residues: CASSYLRLAGDLSYEQYF.

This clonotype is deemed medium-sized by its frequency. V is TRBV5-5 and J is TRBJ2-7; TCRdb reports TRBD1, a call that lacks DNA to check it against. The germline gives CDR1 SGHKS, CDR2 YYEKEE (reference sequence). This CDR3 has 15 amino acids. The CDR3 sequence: CASSLAPDRAYEQYF.

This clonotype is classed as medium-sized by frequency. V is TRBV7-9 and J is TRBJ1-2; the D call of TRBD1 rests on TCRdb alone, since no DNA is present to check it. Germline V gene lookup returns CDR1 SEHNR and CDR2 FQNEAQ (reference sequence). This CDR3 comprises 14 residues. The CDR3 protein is CASSLDLGGYGYTF. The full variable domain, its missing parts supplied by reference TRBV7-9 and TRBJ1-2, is DTGVSQNPRHKITKRGQNVTFRCDPISEHNRLYWYRQTLGQGPEFLTYFQNEAQLEKSRLLSDRFSAERPKGSFSTLEIQRTEQGDSAMYLCASSLDLGGYGYTFGSGTRLTVV.

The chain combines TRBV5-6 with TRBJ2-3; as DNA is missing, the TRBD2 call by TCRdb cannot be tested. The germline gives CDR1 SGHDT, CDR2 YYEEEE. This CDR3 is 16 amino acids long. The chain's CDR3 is CASSSRRWDQTLSQYF.

The chain's CDR3 is CASSDGRGAGTDTQYF. The rearrangement links TRBV6-4 to TRBJ2-3; TCRdb indicates TRBD1, and absent DNA this call remains unverified. The CDR3 runs to 16 residues. Germline V gene sequence: CDR1 MRHNA, CDR2 SNTAGT.

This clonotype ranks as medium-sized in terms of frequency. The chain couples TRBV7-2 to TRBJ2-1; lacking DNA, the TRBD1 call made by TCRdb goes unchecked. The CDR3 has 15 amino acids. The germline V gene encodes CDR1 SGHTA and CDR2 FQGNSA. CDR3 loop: CASSLTGSGVNEQFF.

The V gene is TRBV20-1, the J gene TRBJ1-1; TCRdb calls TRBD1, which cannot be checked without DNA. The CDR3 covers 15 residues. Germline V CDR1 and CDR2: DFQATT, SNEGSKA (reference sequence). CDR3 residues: CSASGGRGMNTEAFF.

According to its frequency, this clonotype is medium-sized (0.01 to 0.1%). CDR3 protein: CASSYGDRAYEQYF. The chain combines TRBV6-6 with TRBJ2-7; the TRBD1 assignment by TCRdb is unverifiable without DNA. The CDR3 covers 14 residues. Germline assignment: CDR1 MNHNY and CDR2 SVGAGI (reference sequence).

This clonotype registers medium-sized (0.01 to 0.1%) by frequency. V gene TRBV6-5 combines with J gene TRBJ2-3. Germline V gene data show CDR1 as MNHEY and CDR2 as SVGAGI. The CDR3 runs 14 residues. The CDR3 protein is CASSYEIAGGTQYF.

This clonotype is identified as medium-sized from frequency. The CDR3 reads CASSSGRYEQYF. This chain links TRBV6-6 with TRBJ2-7. This CDR3 is 12 amino acids long. Looked up from germline, CDR1 is MNHNY and CDR2 is SVGAGI (reference sequence).

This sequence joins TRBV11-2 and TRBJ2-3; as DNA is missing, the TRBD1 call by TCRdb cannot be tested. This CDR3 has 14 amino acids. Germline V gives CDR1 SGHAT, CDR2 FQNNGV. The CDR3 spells CASSSQGNTDTQYF.

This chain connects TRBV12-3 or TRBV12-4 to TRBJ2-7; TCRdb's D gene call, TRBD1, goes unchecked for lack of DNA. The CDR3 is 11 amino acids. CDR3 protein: CASRGGSEQYF.

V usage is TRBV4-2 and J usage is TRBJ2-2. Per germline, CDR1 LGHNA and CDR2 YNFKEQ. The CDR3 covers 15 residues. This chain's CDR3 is CASSQARTDTGELFF.

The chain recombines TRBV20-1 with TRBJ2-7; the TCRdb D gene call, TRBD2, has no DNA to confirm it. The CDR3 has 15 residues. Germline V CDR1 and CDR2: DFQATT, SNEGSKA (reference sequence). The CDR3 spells CSARASGETTYEQYF.

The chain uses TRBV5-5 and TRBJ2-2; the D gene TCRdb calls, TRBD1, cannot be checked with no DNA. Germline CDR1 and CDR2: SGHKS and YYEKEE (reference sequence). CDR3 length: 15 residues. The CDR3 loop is CASSRDSRNTGELFF. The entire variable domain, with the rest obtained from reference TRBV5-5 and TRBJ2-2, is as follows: DAGVTQSPTHLIKTRGQQVTLRCSPISGHKSVSWYQQVLGQGPQFIFQYYEKEERGRGNFPDRFSARQFPNYSSELNVNALLLGDSALYLCASSRDSRNTGELFFGEGSRLTVL.

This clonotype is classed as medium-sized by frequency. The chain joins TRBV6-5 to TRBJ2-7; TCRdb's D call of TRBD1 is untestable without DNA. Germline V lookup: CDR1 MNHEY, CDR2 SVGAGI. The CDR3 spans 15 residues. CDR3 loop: CASRESGTASYEQYF.

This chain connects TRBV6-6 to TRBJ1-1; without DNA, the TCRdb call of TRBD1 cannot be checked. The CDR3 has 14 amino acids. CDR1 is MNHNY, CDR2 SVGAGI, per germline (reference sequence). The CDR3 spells CASSHPGAPFEVFF.